The 30 T cell receptor beta chains below were found in one sample sequenced in a study of blood T cell repertoires in COVID-19. The protocol was immunoSEQ multiplex PCR, while the TCRdb copy is restricted to in-frame clones and leaves out a portion. The sample includes under 350,000 clones, about 86% seen only once; the top ten take roughly 4%. Sequencing was done on a sample of PBMCs or T cells enriched from blood (not recorded which). The receptors originated from a woman in her 40s with acute COVID-19.

The genes are TRBV28 and TRBJ2-2; D might be TRBD1 (5 bases). CDR1 is MDHEN and CDR2 is SYDVKM in the germline V gene. CDR3 length equals 15 residues. V gave up 5 bases and J gave up 6 bases, with 16 bases separating them. This chain's CDR3 is CASSPRQPFPGELFF. The CDR3 DNA sequence: TGTGCCAGCAGTCCACGACAGCCTTTCCCCGGGGAGCTGTTTTTT. The full variable domain, with the rest looked up from reference TRBV28 and TRBJ2-2, is DVKVTQSSRYLVKRTGEKVFLECVQDMDHENMFWYRQDPGLGLRLIYFSYDVKMKEKGDIPEGYSVSREKKERFSLILESASTNQTSMYLCASSPRQPFPGELFFGEGSRLTVL.

V gene TRBV18 combines with J gene TRBJ2-2, with D perhaps matching TRBD1 (5 bases). The germline V and J ends were trimmed by 4 bases and 4 bases, with 13 bases remaining between them. Germline V gene lookup returns CDR1 KGHSH and CDR2 LQKENI. The length of the CDR3 is 15 residues. CDR3 in DNA: TGTGCCAGCTCACTACAGGAGCCCTCCACCGGGGAGCTGTTTTTT. The encoded protein is CASSLQEPSTGELFF. The variable domain in full, with the rest retrieved from reference TRBV18 and TRBJ2-2, is NAGVMQNPRHLVRRRGQEARLRCSPMKGHSHVYWYRQLPEEGLKFMVYLQKENIIDESGMPKERFSAEFPKEGPSILRIQQVVRGDSAAYFCASSLQEPSTGELFFGEGSRLTVL.

This clone was recorded only once. The V gene is TRBV7-9, the J gene TRBJ2-1, with TRBD2 identical over 10 bases. The CDR3 covers 17 residues. V shed 3 bases and J 5 bases; nucleotides not matched to a gene: 10. CDR1 is SEHNR and CDR2 is FQNEAQ in the germline V gene (reference sequence). The CDR3 sequence is CASSFLERTSGNNEQFF. The CDR3 nucleotides are TGTGCCAGCAGCTTCCTAGAGAGGACTAGCGGAAACAATGAGCAGTTCTTC.

The rearrangement uses TRBV6-2 or TRBV6-3 and TRBJ1-2; 8 positions agree with TRBD1. Germline CDR1 MNHEY, CDR2 SVGEGT. The ends lost 4 bases at V and 6 bases at J; junction bases unmatched: 7. CDR3 size: 14 residues. In DNA form, the CDR3 reads TGTGCCAGCAGTTGGACAGGGAATGTGGATGGCTACACCTTC. Translated: CASSWTGNVDGYTF.

V and J are TRBV3-1 (or the pseudogene TRBV3-2) and TRBJ2-5; TRBD2 aligns across 7 bases. The V and J ends lost 10 bases and 4 bases, in that order; junction bases with no gene match: 9. The V gene's germline CDR1 is LGHDT and CDR2 YNNKEL (reference sequence). This CDR3 is 13 amino acids long. The CDR3 is CATSLALGETQYF. The CDR3 DNA reads TGTGCCACCTCACTAGCGTTAGGAGAGACCCAGTACTTC.

The chain has TRBV24-1 and TRBJ1-1, with TRBD1 as a possible D gene (6 bases). CDR3 length equals 13 residues. The germline V gene encodes CDR1 KGHDR and CDR2 SFDVKD. V was clipped by 7 bases and J by 3 bases, with 11 bases between them. This CDR3 reads CATRQGEDTEAFF. The CDR3 DNA reads as TGTGCCACCAGACAGGGTGAGGACACTGAAGCTTTCTTT.

The V and J genes are TRBV2 and TRBJ1-1; possibly TRBD1 for D (6 bases). The V gene lost 1 base and the J gene lost 5 bases, with 14 bases spanning the gap. Germline values: CDR1 SNHLY, CDR2 FYNNEI. CDR3 length: 15 residues. The CDR3 nucleotides read TGTGCCAGCAGTGAAGGAGTCAGGGGCGGAACTGAAGCTTTCTTT. Translation: CASSEGVRGGTEAFF.

The V gene is TRBV7-2, the J gene TRBJ1-5; D call uncertain. The CDR3 is made up of 15 amino acids. V dropped 1 base and J dropped 6 bases, with 13 bases sitting between them. Germline V gene lookup returns CDR1 SGHTA and CDR2 FQGNSA. The DNA for the CDR3 is TGTGCCAGCAGCTTAGATCCGCGGCGAGGTCAGCCCCAGCATTTT. Its protein is CASSLDPRRGQPQHF.

This chain's CDR3 is CASSQGIFNTEAFF. CDR3 coding DNA: TGTGCCAGCAGCCAAGGTATTTTCAACACTGAAGCTTTCTTT. V and J are TRBV14 and TRBJ1-1; D unresolved. The germline V gene has CDR1 SGHDN and CDR2 FVKESK. Deletions cut 1 base from V and 2 bases from J, with 8 bases between. The CDR3 is made up of 14 amino acids.

This sequence joins TRBV7-9 and TRBJ1-4, with 7 bases identical to TRBD1. V shed 5 bases, J shed 7 bases, and the junction held 7 bases outside the gene matches. The CDR3 is 14 residues long. Looked up from germline, CDR1 is SEHNR and CDR2 is FQNEAQ (reference sequence). The CDR3 sequence: CASSPVTGREKLFF. The CDR3 DNA sequence: TGTGCCAGCAGCCCGGTGACAGGGCGTGAAAAACTGTTTTTT.

The chain has TRBV4-1 and TRBJ1-2, with 7 bases that match TRBD1. V shed 5 bases, J shed 7 bases, and the junction held 7 bases outside the gene matches. This CDR3 spans 13 amino acids. Germline V gives CDR1 MGHRA, CDR2 YSYEKL. CDR3 sequence (DNA): TGCGCCAGCAGCGTAGACAGGGATCTTGGCTACACCTTC. Translation gives CASSVDRDLGYTF.

J is TRBJ1-5 and V is TRBV21-1; TRBD1 was called by the table and not checked on the DNA. TRBV21-1 has pseudogene status. The CDR3 has 16 residues. The CDR3 sequence is CASSRARGSSNQPQHF. As DNA, the CDR3 is TGTGCCAGCAGCAGGGCCAGGGGGTCTAGCAATCAGCCCCAGCATTTT.

The sample holds a few counts of this clone. V usage is TRBV5-1 and J usage is TRBJ1-2, with D possibly TRBD1 on 6 matching bases. The CDR3 is 14 amino acids. V gave up 5 bases and J gave up 2 bases, with 13 bases separating them. CDR1 and CDR2 (germline): SGHRS, YFSETQ. The CDR3 protein is CASSWSGQNYGYTF. DNA of the CDR3: TGCGCCAGCAGTTGGAGTGGACAGAACTATGGCTACACCTTC.

The chain couples TRBV4-2 to TRBJ1-4, with unresolved D. With 3 bases removed from V and 8 bases from J, the gap between germline ends came to 19 bases. CDR3 length: 16 residues. Germline-derived CDR1 and CDR2 are LGHNA and YNFKEQ. CDR3 bases: TGTGCCAGCAGCCAGGAGTTCCGGGTTGGAGAGGAAAAACTGTTTTTT. Amino acids: CASSQEFRVGEEKLFF.

This chain joins TRBV4-1 and TRBJ2-1; weak D call: TRBD2 (6 bases). CDR1 and CDR2 (germline): MGHRA, YSYEKL. The length of the CDR3 is 16 residues. V was shortened by 3 bases and J by 5 bases, with 17 bases between the two germline ends. The CDR3 spells CASSQTKKRTNNEQFF. The CDR3 DNA is TGCGCCAGCAGCCAGACCAAGAAACGGACTAACAATGAGCAGTTCTTC.

The V gene is TRBV27, the J gene TRBJ2-3; 10 bases agree with TRBD1. V shed 1 base and J 6 bases; nucleotides not matched to a gene: 7. There are 16 residues in the CDR3. The germline V gene has CDR1 MNHEY and CDR2 SMNVEV (reference sequence). The CDR3 nucleotides are TGTGCCAGCAGTTTATTACGGGACAGGGGTGGGGATACGCAGTATTTT. It specifies CASSLLRDRGGDTQYF.

The gene calls are TRBV20-1 and TRBJ2-2; the match to TRBD1 covers 8 bases. After removal of 3 bases from V and 7 bases from J, the junction contained 10 bases not matched to a gene. From germline, CDR1 is DFQATT and CDR2 SNEGSKA (reference sequence). CDR3 length: 15 amino acids. CDR3 sequence (DNA): TGCAGTGCTAGTACCCATCAGGGGGCGAACGGGGAGCTGTTTTTT. Its translation: CSASTHQGANGELFF.

The count of this clone is one. The chain has TRBV19 and TRBJ1-4, with D perhaps matching TRBD1 (6 bases). Germline CDR1 and CDR2: LNHDA and SQIVND (reference sequence). This CDR3 region has 16 residues. The V gene lost 6 bases and the J gene lost 0 bases, with 14 bases spanning the gap. DNA for the CDR3: TGTGCCAGTAGAACCGGGACAACCTCAACTAATGAAAAACTGTTTTTT. As protein: CASRTGTTSTNEKLFF.

V usage is TRBV6-4 and J usage is TRBJ2-1; 9 bases match TRBD2. Germline values: CDR1 MRHNA, CDR2 SNTAGT. The CDR3 is 15 residues long. J was trimmed by 4 bases and V by 0 bases; bases with no gene match: 1. The CDR3 DNA is TGTGCCAGCAGTGACTCGGCGGGGGGGTACAATGAGCAGTTCTTC. Its translation: CASSDSAGGYNEQFF.

This chain uses TRBV25-1 with TRBJ2-3, with 7 nucleotides matching TRBD1. There are 14 residues in the CDR3. The J segment lost 4 bases and the V segment lost 8 bases, leaving 9 bases of the junction unmatched. Germline V CDR1 and CDR2: MGHDK, SYGVNS. CDR3 protein: CASGTRDSADTQYF. In nucleotides, the CDR3 is TGTGCCAGCGGAACCCGGGACAGCGCAGATACGCAGTATTTT. Full variable domain (missing parts from reference TRBV25-1 and TRBJ2-3): EADIYQTPRYLVIGTGKKITLECSQTMGHDKMYWYQQDPGMELHLIHYSYGVNSTEKGDLSSESTVSRIRTEHFPLTLESARPSHTSQYLCASGTRDSADTQYFGPGTRLTVL.

The J gene is TRBJ2-1, the V gene TRBV7-2, with D unresolved. The V gene lost 1 base and the J gene lost 4 bases, with 8 bases spanning the gap. CDR1 and CDR2 from the germline V gene are SGHTA and FQGNSA. The CDR3 consists of 14 residues. The CDR3 loop reads CASSLGLVYNEQFF. The CDR3 region has the DNA TGTGCCAGCAGCTTAGGACTCGTTTACAATGAGCAGTTCTTC.

This rearrangement joins TRBV4-1 to TRBJ2-7, with 10 bases that match TRBD2. Per germline, CDR1 MGHRA and CDR2 YSYEKL. V dropped 4 bases and J dropped 2; count of bases not matched to a gene: 2. This CDR3 is built from 14 residues. Written as DNA, the CDR3 is TGCGCCAGCAGCCTTGGGACTAGCGCCTACGAGCAGTACTTC. This codes for CASSLGTSAYEQYF.

The chain uses TRBV18 and TRBJ2-5, with TRBD2 identical over 10 bases. The CDR3 is 18 residues long. The germline V gene has CDR1 KGHSH and CDR2 LQKENI. V gave up 1 base and J gave up 0 bases; unmatched junction bases: 8. The CDR3: CASSPLGPGLANQETQYF. CDR3 nucleotides: TGTGCCAGCTCACCACTGGGACCGGGACTAGCGAACCAAGAGACCCAGTACTTC.

The genes are TRBV6-5 and TRBJ2-2; D is uncertain. Trimming stripped 6 bases from V and 7 bases from J, with 15 bases between. Germline assignment: CDR1 MNHEY and CDR2 SVGAGI. The CDR3 is 14 amino acids. The DNA for the CDR3 is TGTGCCAGCAGCCTCACTATGATTGGCGGGGAGCTGTTTTTT. This encodes CASSLTMIGGELFF.

The chain links TRBV7-9 to TRBJ2-7, with 9 bases fitting TRBD2. V lost 5 bases, J lost 7 bases, and 15 bases stayed unmatched. The CDR3 is 16 residues long. The V gene's germline CDR1 is SEHNR and CDR2 FQNEAQ (reference sequence). The CDR3 DNA reads as TGTGCCAGCAGCCCCCCGTGGCGGGAGGGCCTTAGGGAGCAGTACTTC. Its translation: CASSPPWREGLREQYF. Looking up the rest from reference TRBV7-9 and TRBJ2-7 gives the full variable domain: DTGVSQNPRHKITKRGQNVTFRCDPISEHNRLYWYRQTLGQGPEFLTYFQNEAQLEKSRLLSDRFSAERPKGSFSTLEIQRTEQGDSAMYLCASSPPWREGLREQYFGPGTRLTVT.

This clone showed up just a few times. CDR3 amino acids: CASSPWTGWYEQYF. In DNA form, the CDR3 reads TGTGCCAGCAGCCCCTGGACAGGGTGGTACGAGCAGTACTTC. The rearrangement joins TRBV7-2 to TRBJ2-7; 8 positions match TRBD1. This CDR3 region has 14 residues. V gave up 5 bases and J gave up 4 bases; unmatched junction bases: 7. Germline CDR1 and CDR2: SGHTA and FQGNSA.

This clone was observed a handful of times. The rearrangement links TRBV28 to TRBJ1-2; 10 bases line up with TRBD1. The trim removed 3 bases at V and 4 bases at J, leaving 8 bases unmatched. The CDR3 is 16 amino acids. Germline V gene lookup returns CDR1 MDHEN and CDR2 SYDVKM. The CDR3: CASSFPPGQGFYGYTF. The CDR3 nucleotides read TGTGCCAGCAGTTTTCCTCCGGGACAGGGGTTCTATGGCTACACCTTC.

The V and J genes are TRBV19 and TRBJ1-2, with D possibly TRBD1 on 6 matching bases. Germline CDR1 and CDR2: LNHDA and SQIVND (reference sequence). The CDR3 covers 14 residues. Trimming shortened V by 1 base and J by 6 bases, and 12 bases separated the two germline ends. CDR3 residues: CASSIGKGGHGYTF. As DNA, the CDR3 is TGTGCCAGTAGTATAGGCAAAGGGGGACATGGCTACACCTTC.

This clone has just a few counts. In nucleotides, the CDR3 is TGTGCCAGCAGCCAAAGAGGGTCCTACGAGCAGTACTTC. Protein: CASSQRGSYEQYF. The chain carries TRBV14 and TRBJ2-7; possibly TRBD2 for D (5 bases). Deletions cut 2 bases from V and 1 base from J, with 6 bases between. The CDR3 is made up of 13 amino acids. Per germline, CDR1 SGHDN and CDR2 FVKESK.

CDR3 loop: CASSLAGGLYNEQFF. The CDR3, as DNA: TGCGCCAGCAGTCTAGCGGGGGGTTTATACAATGAGCAGTTCTTC. The chain combines TRBV5-1 with TRBJ2-1, with TRBD2 matching over 11 bases. Trimming at V came to 5 bases and at J to 4 bases, leaving 5 bases not matched to a gene. The CDR3 is made up of 15 amino acids. Germline V gives CDR1 SGHRS, CDR2 YFSETQ. Filled out from reference TRBV5-1 and TRBJ2-1, the complete variable domain reads KAGVTQTPRYLIKTRGQQVTLSCSPISGHRSVSWYQQTPGQGLQFLFEYFSETQRNKGNFPGRFSGRQFSNSRSEMNVSTLELGDSALYLCASSLAGGLYNEQFFGPGTRLTVL.